This T cell receptor beta chain was identified in a study of blood T cell repertoires in COVID-19. About the study: Italy, Spain and the United States were the sources of the convalescent and acute COVID-19 samples.

This clone turned up a few times. Profiling relied on immunoSEQ multiplex PCR, and the TCRdb table lists in-frame clones only, not all of them. This sample has hundreds of thousands of clones, with 70% to 90% found just once. CDR3 length: 15 amino acids. V lost 3 bases, J lost 4 bases, and 6 bases stayed unmatched. The sequence derives from a woman aged 55-75 years who had recovered from COVID-19. The chain employs TRBV23-1 and TRBJ1-5; 7 bases match TRBD1. TRBV23-1 is classed as an ORF, of uncertain function. The sequencing input was PBMCs or T cells enriched from blood (not recorded which). For the CDR3, the DNA is TGCGCCAGCAGTCAGTGGACAGGCCATAATCAGCCCCAGCATTTT. The encoded protein is CASSQWTGHNQPQHF.